This T cell receptor beta chain was identified during a study of T cell repertoires and HLA-DP antigens (dated by TCRdb to 2016 to 2019). Regarding the research as a whole: The study used an in vitro model of CD4+ T cell alloreactivity in which transduced HeLa cells presented allogeneic HLA-DP. The three donors were two male and one female, with ages ranging from the 18-to-29 to the 60-to-69 age band. Average DNA input was about 0.2 ug for sorted CD137+CD4+ samples, compared with around 1,200 ng for pre-culture CD4+ samples. Compared with self, one alloantigen differed at one amino acid in the peptide-binding groove and the other differed at under 11, modelling structurally similar versus dissimilar alloantigens.

Based on the germline V gene (reference sequence), the CDR1 and CDR2 sequences are LNHDA and SQIVND. V is clipped by 7 bases and J by 2 bases, and the sequence between their germline boundaries is 12 bases long. From the cysteine up to the phenylalanine, the CDR3 has a length of 14 residues. Only the CDR3 portion is preserved as DNA: 42 bases, with reading frame beginning at the first base. Untouched CD4+ T cells were isolated from Ficoll-separated PBMC by magnetic bead negative selection, reaching an average purity of around 98%. Using magnetic beads, untouched CD4+ T cells were isolated from Ficoll-separated PBMC at around 98% purity, with only negligible CD8+ contamination. Donors were a few healthy blood donors whose buffy coats supplied peripheral blood mononuclear cells. Each of the three donors was CMV seronegative. The DNeasy Blood & Tissue Kit was used to extract genomic DNA. For each subject, genomic DNA from sorted CD137+CD4+ cells and from pre-culture CD4+ baseline samples underwent TCRB sequencing.

Details on this clone: The clone's antigen remains unknown. Qualities for individual bases were not recorded, and no much larger clone is one base off.

What the study reported, not specific to this receptor: The study was limited by having only a few donors, by relying on a non-physiological HeLa antigen-presenting system, and by using total CD4+ responder cells. Separate analysis of naive and memory CD4+ repertoires was not performed. Sorted CD137+ cells showed similar clonality against both alloantigens (about 0.4), much higher than the clonality of pre-culture samples (roughly 0.039). An average cumulative frequency of 36.3% against one allele and 45% to 65% against the other was found for clones undetected before culture.

TCRB CDR3 regions were amplified with the immunoSEQ multiplex PCR using forward primers for 54 TRBV segments and reverse primers for 13 TRBJ segments. Deep resolution, with a target of approximately 180,000 T cell genomes, was applied to the sequencing of pre-culture CD4+ samples. Sequencing of the amplicons on an Illumina HiSeq System generated 87 bp reads spanning the CDR3. For the original study's pipeline: Reads were corrected for PCR and sequencing errors, and CDR3 regions were defined by alignment to IMGT reference sequences. Synthetic template pools were used to estimate template counts and unique rearrangement counts. Clonality was computed by subtracting Pielou's evenness from 1. The Daley-Smith estimator was used to estimate richness. Morisita's index was used to measure repertoire overlap. Clones present in cultured samples but not detected in the pre-culture repertoire of the same donor were defined as low-abundance clones. Sourced from immuneACCESS, this table was stored by TCRdb with only in-frame sequences that have V and J called. A share of the clones is absent; for the studies checked, an unresolved V gene accounts for under half, and the remainder has no known explanation. Clone size and V and J calls were adopted from that table, with D and trimming inferred from the DNA. The sample table lists some 110,000 clones, nearly 95% of them with a count of one. Of the sample, around 0.25% falls within the top ten clones.

This sequence uses TRBV19 and TRBJ1-3; the D segment cannot be called with confidence. Specimen: CD4+ T cells from PBMCs. This clonotype was sampled from a woman between 18 and 30 years old in good health and CMV-seronegative. CDR3 protein: CASTDRSAGNTIYF. The sequenced DNA: TGTGCCAGTACGGATAGGTCGGCTGGAAACACCATATATTTT.